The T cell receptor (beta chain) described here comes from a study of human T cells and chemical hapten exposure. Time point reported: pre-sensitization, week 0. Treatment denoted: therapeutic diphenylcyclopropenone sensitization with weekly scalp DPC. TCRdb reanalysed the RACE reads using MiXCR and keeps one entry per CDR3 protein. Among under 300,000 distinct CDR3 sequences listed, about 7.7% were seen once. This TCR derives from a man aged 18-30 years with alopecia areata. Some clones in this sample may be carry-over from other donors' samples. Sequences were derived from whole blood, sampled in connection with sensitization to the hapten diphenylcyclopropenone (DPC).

CDR3 DNA: TGTGCCAGCAGCCTGGCCCGGACAGGGGGAAACGAGCAGTACTTC. Protein: CASSLARTGGNEQYF. V and J are TRBV3-1 and TRBJ2-7; 10 bases match TRBD1. CDR3 length: 15 residues. From germline, CDR1 is LGHDT and CDR2 YNNKEL (reference sequence). The V segment lost 4 bases and the J segment 5 bases; nucleotides outside the gene matches: 8.